Listed below are T cell receptor beta chains from one sample, sequenced in a study of blood T cell repertoires in COVID-19. The data were produced by immunoSEQ multiplex PCR, yet TCRdb's version contains in-frame clones alone and is incomplete. This table has 120,000 or so clones, almost 90% appearing once. The sequenced material came from peripheral blood. These receptors were taken from a woman between 50 and 59 years old with active or convalescent COVID-19. The CDR3 runs from the conserved cysteine through the conserved F or W. Fields, in order: CDR3 length, J gene, V gene, D gene, CDR3 protein. D genes are given only for firm matches.

length: 15; J: TRBJ1-1; V: TRBV7-9; D: TRBD1; CDR3: CASSSRQGVNTEAFF
length: 19; J: TRBJ1-5; V: TRBV28; D: -; CDR3: CASSFRIFGRAVGNQPQHF
length: 14; J: TRBJ1-2; V: TRBV3-1/TRBV3-2; D: -; CDR3: CASSQVGGNAGYTF
length: 15; J: TRBJ2-1; V: TRBV6-5; D: -; CDR3: CASRKRGAGDNEQFF
length: 18; J: TRBJ2-3; V: TRBV20-1; D: TRBD2; CDR3: CSASLVLAGDLNTDTQYF
length: 16; J: TRBJ2-2; V: TRBV6-4; D: TRBD1; CDR3: CASSEAGTENTGELFF
length: 12; J: TRBJ2-7; V: TRBV7-9; D: TRBD1; CDR3: CASSRTGIEQYF
length: 18; J: TRBJ1-5; V: TRBV4-1; D: -; CDR3: CASSQDVAGPTRGQPQHF
length: 13; J: TRBJ1-1; V: TRBV11-1; D: -; CDR3: CASSFQGCTEAFF
length: 14; J: TRBJ2-5; V: TRBV18; D: TRBD1; CDR3: CASSPGTEQETQYF
length: 18; J: TRBJ2-6; V: TRBV28; D: TRBD2; CDR3: CASSSGLGGVSGANVLTF
length: 15; J: TRBJ2-2; V: TRBV11-2; D: TRBD2; CDR3: CASILMSGRAGELFF
length: 13; J: TRBJ2-5; V: TRBV12-3/TRBV12-4; D: -; CDR3: CASTRGDGGPQYF
length: 17; J: TRBJ2-1; V: TRBV5-4; D: -; CDR3: CASSLGGPAGNYNEQFF
length: 17; J: TRBJ2-1; V: TRBV10-1; D: TRBD1; CDR3: CASSGPRQGSSYNEQFF
length: 17; J: TRBJ2-2; V: TRBV18; D: TRBD2; CDR3: CASSPQSLAGNTGELFF
length: 14; J: TRBJ2-3; V: TRBV3-1/TRBV3-2; D: -; CDR3: CASSTGSFTDTQYF
length: 15; J: TRBJ2-1; V: TRBV5-4; D: TRBD2; CDR3: CASSFGTSGSNEQFF
length: 17; J: TRBJ1-5; V: TRBV19; D: -; CDR3: CASSTTWGGTSNQPQHF
length: 15; J: TRBJ2-5; V: TRBV5-6; D: TRBD1; CDR3: CASSLATGGFETQYF
length: 14; J: TRBJ1-5; V: TRBV6-1; D: TRBD1; CDR3: CASSWTGSDQPQHF
length: 11; J: TRBJ1-6; V: TRBV20-1; D: TRBD1; CDR3: CSAKGGEALHF
length: 15; J: TRBJ2-2; V: TRBV15; D: TRBD2; CDR3: CATSRGGSPTGELFF
length: 15; J: TRBJ1-1; V: TRBV7-2; D: -; CDR3: CASSFFDRPGTEAFF
length: 14; J: TRBJ1-5; V: TRBV7-9; D: -; CDR3: CASSSQTVDQPQHF
length: 15; J: TRBJ1-1; V: TRBV30; D: -; CDR3: CAWSVQGPSPSEAFF
length: 16; J: TRBJ2-3; V: TRBV7-8; D: -; CDR3: CASSLVASDNTDTQYF
length: 12; J: TRBJ2-3; V: TRBV28; D: -; CDR3: CASSLGRGTQYF
length: 19; J: TRBJ1-1; V: TRBV30; D: -; CDR3: CAWSTEYPEVERVGTEAFF
length: 12; J: TRBJ2-3; V: TRBV28; D: TRBD1; CDR3: CASRPGDSKQYF
length: 14; J: TRBJ1-4; V: TRBV25-1; D: TRBD1; CDR3: CASSAWDRDEKLFF
length: 15; J: TRBJ2-2; V: TRBV7-6; D: TRBD2; CDR3: CASSSGGANTGELFF
length: 17; J: TRBJ1-5; V: TRBV28; D: TRBD1; CDR3: CASSPSPGTGVDQPQHF
length: 15; J: TRBJ2-7; V: TRBV4-3; D: TRBD2; CDR3: CASSSSLAGSYEQYF
length: 13; J: TRBJ1-3; V: TRBV2; D: -; CDR3: CASRGLSGNTIYF
length: 13; J: TRBJ2-7; V: TRBV7-6; D: -; CDR3: CASSSQSSYEQYF
length: 14; J: TRBJ1-2; V: TRBV9; D: -; CDR3: CASSVERGSYGYTF
length: 16; J: TRBJ2-1; V: TRBV7-9; D: TRBD2; CDR3: CASSLVTSGNYNEQFF
length: 15; J: TRBJ1-1; V: TRBV6-2/TRBV6-3; D: -; CDR3: CASSYSDMNPTEAFF
length: 15; J: TRBJ1-6; V: TRBV4-3; D: -; CDR3: CASSPDISYNSPLHF
length: 18; J: TRBJ2-7; V: TRBV18; D: TRBD2; CDR3: CASSPVGTSGASPYEQYF
length: 15; J: TRBJ2-2; V: TRBV3-1/TRBV3-2; D: -; CDR3: CASSPLTESTGELFF
length: 16; J: TRBJ2-5; V: TRBV7-8; D: TRBD2; CDR3: CASSLAKTSGRWEQYF
length: 12; J: TRBJ2-7; V: TRBV7-9; D: -; CDR3: CASKDGRGEQYF